A single sample gave rise to the 14 T cell receptor beta chains below, sequenced in a study of T cell changes during pregnancy in multiple sclerosis. Assay: immunoSEQ multiplex PCR; the TCRdb copy retains only in-frame clones and omits some. The table includes 65,000 or so clones, 90% detected once. Source: peripheral blood, taken in the second trimester of pregnancy. The receptor source for this set is a female donor in good health, enrolled as a control in a pregnancy study.

The genes are TRBV6-1 and TRBJ2-2; D gene uncertain. The CDR3 consists of 14 residues. Per the germline V gene, CDR1 is MNHNS and CDR2 is SASEGT. The V and J ends lost 6 bases and 1 base respectively, with 9 bases between them. DNA for the CDR3: TGTGCCAGCAGAGGAGTCCTGAACACCGGGGAGCTGTTTTTT. Encoded protein: CASRGVLNTGELFF.

This rearrangement joins TRBV19 to TRBJ2-6; maybe TRBD1 (7 bases). The CDR3 has 14 residues. Per germline, CDR1 LNHDA and CDR2 SQIVND (reference sequence). V shed 5 bases and J shed 10 bases, with 15 bases lying between them. CDR3 nucleotide sequence: TGTGCCAGTAGTCGACAGGGAGGATCAAACGTCCTGACTTTC. It encodes CASSRQGGSNVLTF.

The chain has TRBV5-1 and TRBJ2-7, with a possible D match to TRBD1 (7 bases). There are 15 residues in the CDR3. Between the trimmed V and J ends, which lost 4 bases and 1 base, there was a span of 15 bases. From germline, CDR1 is SGHRS and CDR2 YFSETQ. The CDR3 DNA is TGCGCCAGCAGCCCCCAGGGGGGAGGTTCCTACGAGCAGTACTTC. Its translation is CASSPQGGGSYEQYF.

CDR3 nucleotides: TGCGCCAGCACCCCACTTCCTAGTGCAACTAATGAAAAACTGTTTTTT. As protein: CASTPLPSATNEKLFF. The chain couples TRBV5-1 to TRBJ1-4; the D is unclear. This CDR3 region has 16 residues. Trimming took off 6 bases at V and 0 bases at J, with 15 bases between the two ends. CDR1 is SGHRS, CDR2 YFSETQ, per germline.

A note on this clone: Other nucleotide sequences from this sample produce the same CDR3. The chain couples TRBV5-1 to TRBJ2-5, with D unclear. CDR1 is SGHRS and CDR2 is YFSETQ in the germline V gene. The CDR3 runs to 13 residues. V lost 1 base, J lost 4 bases, and 8 bases lay in between. CDR3 nucleotides: TGCGCCAGCAGCTTGACCAGTTCAGAGACCCAGTACTTC. Translated: CASSLTSSETQYF.

The rearrangement uses TRBV5-4 and TRBJ2-7; 10 nucleotides line up with TRBD1. V shed 2 bases and J 4 bases; nucleotides not matched to a gene: 6. Germline CDR1 and CDR2: SGHNT and YYREEE (reference sequence). The CDR3 is 15 residues long. The chain's CDR3 is CASSFQDRGLYEQYF. Here the CDR3 DNA reads TGTGCCAGCAGCTTCCAAGACAGGGGGCTATACGAGCAGTACTTC.

Concerning this clone: Compared with germline, one end of the junction differs, possibly owing to a read error. The chain links TRBV6-5 to TRBJ2-1, with 9 nucleotides matching TRBD2. This CDR3 comprises 14 residues. Germline V gene data show CDR1 as MNHEY and CDR2 as SVGAGI. CDR3 nucleotide sequence: TGTGCCAGCAGTTATAGCGGGAGTTACAGTGAGCAGTTCTTC. It encodes CASSYSGSYSEQFF.

CDR3 sequence (DNA): TGTGCCAGCAGCCCGCTTAGCGGGAGGGGCCCTAATGAGCAGTTCTTC. Translating gives CASSPLSGRGPNEQFF. The chain recombines TRBV5-6 with TRBJ2-1, with 11 positions matching TRBD2. With V trimmed by 4 bases and J by 7 bases, 10 bases remained unmatched. CDR3 length equals 16 residues. CDR1 and CDR2 from the germline V gene are SGHDT and YYEEEE.

The V gene is TRBV6-1, the J gene TRBJ2-5; weak D call: TRBD1 (6 bases). CDR1 and CDR2 from the germline V gene are MNHNS and SASEGT. This CDR3 has 15 amino acids. V was clipped by 1 base and J by 4 bases, with 13 bases between them. CDR3 nucleotides: TGTGCCAGCAGTGAAGGGGCAGGGGTCAGAGAGACCCAGTACTTC. The encoded protein is CASSEGAGVRETQYF.

This chain uses TRBV6-5 with TRBJ2-1; weak D call: TRBD2 (6 bases). The CDR3 totals 13 residues. V lost 6 bases and J lost 5, with 11 bases in between. The germline gives CDR1 MNHEY, CDR2 SVGAGI. CDR3 bases: TGTGCCAGCAGCCAGACTAGAAACAATGAGCAGTTCTTC. Translation: CASSQTRNNEQFF.

V and J are TRBV27 and TRBJ2-7, with 7 positions matching TRBD2. V shed 8 bases and J 3 bases; nucleotides not matched to a gene: 4. CDR1 and CDR2 from the germline V gene are MNHEY and SMNVEV (reference sequence). This CDR3 is 12 amino acids long. CDR3 residues: CASWDYNYEQYF. DNA of the CDR3: TGTGCCAGCTGGGACTACAACTACGAGCAGTACTTC.

As regards this clone: One end of the junction is discordant with germline, which a read error may explain. The rearrangement joins TRBV28 to TRBJ2-7; 7 nucleotides match TRBD1. The CDR3 consists of 13 residues. Germline values: CDR1 MDHEN, CDR2 SYDVKM. The CDR3 is CASSLSGTEKAKF. The CDR3, as DNA: TGTGCCAGCAGTTTGTCCGGGACAGAAAAGGCCAAATTC.

This chain links TRBV2 with TRBJ2-7, with a possible D match to TRBD1 (6 bases). Germline CDR1 SNHLY, CDR2 FYNNEI. CDR3 length equals 14 residues. V lost 4 bases and J lost 0, with 10 bases in between. CDR3 in DNA: TGTGCCAGCAGTGCGGACAGTAGCTCCTACGAGCAGTACTTC. Translation: CASSADSSSYEQYF.

The V and J genes are TRBV27 and TRBJ2-1; 12 bases map to TRBD1. CDR3 size: 15 residues. Germline values: CDR1 MNHEY, CDR2 SMNVEV (reference sequence). V lost 8 bases and J lost 7; bases outside the gene matches: 9. CDR3 residues: CASDGGTGGTNEQFF. The CDR3 DNA reads as TGTGCCAGCGACGGAGGGACAGGGGGCACGAATGAGCAGTTCTTC.